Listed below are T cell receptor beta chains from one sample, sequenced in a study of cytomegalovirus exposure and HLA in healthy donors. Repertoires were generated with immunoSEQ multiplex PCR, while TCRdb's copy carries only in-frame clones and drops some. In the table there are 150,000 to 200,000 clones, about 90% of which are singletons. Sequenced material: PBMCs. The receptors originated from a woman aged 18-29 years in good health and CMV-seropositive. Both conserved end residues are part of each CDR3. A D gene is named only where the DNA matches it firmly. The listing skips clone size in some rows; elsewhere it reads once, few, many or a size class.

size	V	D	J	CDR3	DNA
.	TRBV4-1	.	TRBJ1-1	CASSQVSGIPRTEAFF	TGCGCCAGCAGCCAAGTTTCGGGAATCCCTAGGACTGAAGCTTTCTTT
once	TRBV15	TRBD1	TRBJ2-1	CATSRRIGQGGYNEQFF	TGTGCCACCAGCAGAAGAATCGGACAGGGAGGATACAATGAGCAGTTCTTC
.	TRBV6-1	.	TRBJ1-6	CASSDTGLGNSPLHF	TGTGCCAGCAGTGATACAGGGCTGGGTAATTCACCCCTCCACTTT
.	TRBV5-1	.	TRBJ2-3	CASSLDPSTDTQYF	TGCGCCAGCAGCCTAGATCCTAGCACAGATACGCAGTATTTT
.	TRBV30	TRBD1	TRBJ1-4	CAWSATGSLAEKLFF	TGTGCCTGGAGCGCGACAGGGTCATTGGCTGAAAAACTGTTTTTT
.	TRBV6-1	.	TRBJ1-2	CASTYTGLVGGYTF	TGTGCCAGCACTTATACAGGGTTGGTTGGTGGCTACACCTTC
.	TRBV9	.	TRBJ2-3	CASSPRGLNTDTQYF	TGTGCCAGCAGCCCTAGAGGCCTTAACACAGATACGCAGTATTTT
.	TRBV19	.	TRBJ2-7	CASSIAPSASSYEQYF	TGTGCCAGTAGTATTGCACCTAGCGCAAGCTCCTACGAGCAGTACTTC
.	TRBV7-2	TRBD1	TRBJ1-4	CASSSGQGPEKLFF	TGTGCCAGCAGCTCAGGACAGGGGCCTGAAAAACTGTTTTTT
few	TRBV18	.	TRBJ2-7	CASSPGSSYEQYF	TGTGCCAGCTCACCAGGGAGCTCCTACGAGCAGTACTTC
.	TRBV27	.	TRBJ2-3	CASRVSSGDGTDTQYF	TGTGCCAGCAGAGTCTCTTCAGGGGATGGCACAGATACGCAGTATTTT
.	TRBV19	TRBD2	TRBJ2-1	CASSSHIGLAGVGRNNEQFF	TGTGCCAGTAGTAGTCACATCGGACTAGCGGGAGTAGGCAGAAACAATGAGCAGTTCTTC
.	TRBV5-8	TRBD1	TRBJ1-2	CASSPFGTVADTF	TGTGCCAGCAGTCCTTTTGGGACAGTGGCCGACACCTTC
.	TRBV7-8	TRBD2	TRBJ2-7	CASSLVSGLAAYEQYF	TGTGCCAGCAGCTTAGTGTCGGGGCTAGCGGCCTACGAGCAGTACTTC
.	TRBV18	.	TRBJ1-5	CASSPGRDYQPQHF	TGTGCCAGCTCCCCCGGACGGGACTATCAGCCCCAGCATTTT
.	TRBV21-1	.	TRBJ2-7	CASSKGDSRGVAYEQYF	TGTGCCAGCAGCAAGGGGGACTCGCGGGGGGTTGCCTACGAGCAGTACTTC
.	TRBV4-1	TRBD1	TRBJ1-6	CASSQVDRLEPLHF	TGCGCCAGCAGCCAGGTGGACAGGCTAGAACCCCTCCACTTT
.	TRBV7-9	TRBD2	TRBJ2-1	CASSLPARLAGGLGEQFF	TGTGCCAGCAGCCTCCCCGCCCGACTAGCGGGAGGGCTGGGTGAGCAGTTCTTC
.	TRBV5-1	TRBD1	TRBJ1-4	CASSMGQGLEKLFF	TGCGCCAGCAGCATGGGACAGGGCTTAGAAAAACTGTTTTTT
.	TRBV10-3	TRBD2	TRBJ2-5	CAISESSSGGPSETQYF	TGTGCCATCAGTGAGTCCTCCAGCGGGGGGCCCAGTGAGACCCAGTACTTC
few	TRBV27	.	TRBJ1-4	CASSPYGQYEKLFF	TGTGCCAGCAGCCCATACGGACAGTATGAAAAACTGTTTTTT
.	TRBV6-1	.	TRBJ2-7	CASSEKGHEQYF	TGTGCCAGCAGTGAAAAGGGGCACGAGCAGTACTTC